The rows below give T cell receptor beta chains drawn from one sample of a study of control samples from healthy donors and cancer patients. Clones were sequenced by immunoSEQ multiplex PCR, and TCRdb holds only the in-frame ones, with some missing. The sample includes approximately 100,000 clones, 82% of them seen just once. Sequences were obtained from blood. The source is a man in his 60s in good health. CDR3s include the opening cysteine and the closing phenylalanine or tryptophan. A D gene is named only where the DNA matches it firmly. Not every row has a clone size; where given, it reads once, few, many or a size class.

>TRBV11-3|TRBD2|TRBJ2-2|-
CASSLRRGEAGELFF
TGTGCCAGCAGCTTGCGGCGGGGGGAGGCCGGGGAGCTGTTTTTT
>TRBV5-5|TRBD2|TRBJ2-7|-
CASSRTSGYEQYF
TGTGCCAGCAGCCGGACTAGCGGCTACGAGCAGTACTTC
>TRBV9|-|TRBJ2-3|-
CASRASGTDTQYF
TGTGCCAGCAGAGCTAGCGGCACAGATACGCAGTATTTT
>TRBV19|TRBD1|TRBJ2-7|-
CASSLGTGGTYEQYF
TGTGCCAGTAGTTTGGGGACAGGGGGGACCTACGAGCAGTACTTC
>TRBV6-5|-|TRBJ1-6|-
CASSYSIAYNSPLHF
TGTGCCAGCAGTTACTCTATTGCATATAATTCACCCCTCCACTTT
>TRBV11-2|-|TRBJ2-1|-
CASSHTGVPWEQFF
TGTGCCAGCAGCCACACGGGGGTCCCTTGGGAGCAGTTCTTC
>TRBV7-9|-|TRBJ2-2|-
CASSLVEGAGELFF
TGTGCCAGCAGCTTAGTTGAGGGGGCCGGGGAGCTGTTTTTT
>TRBV19|TRBD2|TRBJ2-1|-
CASSSTSAYNEQFF
TGTGCCAGTAGCTCGACTAGCGCCTACAATGAGCAGTTCTTC
>TRBV12-5|TRBD1|TRBJ1-2|-
CASGSEGQDYGYTF
TGTGCTAGTGGTTCAGAGGGACAGGACTATGGCTACACCTTC
>TRBV10-3|-|TRBJ1-4|-
CAISEGPGRTNEKLFF
TGTGCCATCAGTGAGGGCCCAGGGAGAACTAATGAAAAACTGTTTTTT
>TRBV24-1|-|TRBJ2-1|-
CATSDTQGASYNEQFF
TGTGCCACCAGTGATACCCAGGGTGCTTCCTACAATGAGCAGTTCTTC
>TRBV5-8|TRBD1|TRBJ2-1|-
CASSLGTGGGDEQFF
TGTGCCAGCAGCTTGGGGACAGGGGGCGGTGATGAGCAGTTCTTC
>TRBV9|-|TRBJ2-5|once
CASSTLGDPLAETQYF
TGTGCCAGCAGCACCCTGGGGGACCCCTTAGCCGAGACCCAGTACTTC
>TRBV27|-|TRBJ1-3|once
CASSPRALSGNTIYF
TGTGCCAGCAGTCCCCGGGCCCTCTCTGGAAACACCATATATTTT
>TRBV7-9|-|TRBJ2-7|-
CASSPQGPSYEQYF
TGTGCCAGCAGCCCGCAGGGCCCCTCCTACGAGCAGTACTTC
>TRBV21-1|-|TRBJ2-7|few
CASSKAGAPESYEQYF
TGTGCCAGCAGCAAGGCCGGCGCACCTGAGTCCTACGAGCAGTACTTC
>TRBV19|-|TRBJ2-5|-
CASSNPGETQYF
TGTGCCAGTAGTAACCCCGGGGAGACCCAGTACTTC
>TRBV27|-|TRBJ1-6|-
CASRPLGISYNSPLHF
TGTGCCAGCAGGCCCTTGGGGATCTCCTATAATTCACCCCTCCACTTT
>TRBV18|-|TRBJ2-1|-
CASSPSDSNEQFF
TGTGCCAGCTCACCCTCGGACAGCAATGAGCAGTTCTTC
>TRBV19|-|TRBJ2-6|-
CASSMYGQLGSGANVLTF
TGTGCCAGTAGTATGTATGGACAACTAGGCTCTGGGGCCAACGTCCTGACTTTC
>TRBV6-5|TRBD2|TRBJ2-1|-
CASSYSTAGVYNEQFF
TGTGCCAGCAGTTACTCGACCGCGGGAGTCTACAATGAGCAGTTCTTC
>TRBV7-9|-|TRBJ1-1|-
CASIGQPNTEAFF
TGTGCCAGCATCGGACAACCGAACACTGAAGCTTTCTTT
>TRBV28|TRBD1|TRBJ2-7|-
CASSYPSPGQGSSYEQYF
TGTGCCAGCAGTTACCCCAGCCCGGGACAGGGGAGCTCCTACGAGCAGTACTTC
>TRBV28|TRBD1|TRBJ1-2|-
CASSLGQGGGYTF
TGTGCCAGCAGTCTGGGACAGGGGGGCGGCTACACCTTC
>TRBV12-3/TRBV12-4|-|TRBJ2-2|-
CASSLGSGELFF
TGTGCCAGCAGTTTGGGGTCCGGGGAGCTGTTTTTT
>TRBV7-8|TRBD2|TRBJ2-7|-
CASSLTSGKTYEQYF
TGTGCCAGCAGCTTAACTAGCGGGAAAACCTACGAGCAGTACTTC
>TRBV3-1/TRBV3-2|-|TRBJ2-1|-
CASSQDFLSYNEQFF
TGTGCCAGCAGCCAAGACTTTCTCTCCTACAATGAGCAGTTCTTC
>TRBV27|-|TRBJ2-3|once
CASSRPPSASTDTQYF
TGTGCCAGCAGCAGGCCTCCTAGCGCGAGCACAGATACGCAGTATTTT
>TRBV29-1|TRBD2|TRBJ2-7|-
CSVVTGGTTEQYF
TGCAGCGTTGTTACGGGAGGGACGACTGAGCAGTACTTC
>TRBV15|-|TRBJ2-3|-
CATSRGMRLSGLDTQYF
TGTGCCACCAGCAGAGGGATGCGGCTCAGTGGGTTAGATACGCAGTATTTT
>TRBV30|-|TRBJ1-3|-
CAWRAGLARDTIYF
TGTGCCTGGAGGGCGGGACTCGCTAGGGACACCATATATTTT
>TRBV5-6|TRBD2|TRBJ2-3|-
CASTIAGGLPTDTQYF
TGTGCCAGCACCATAGCGGGAGGGTTACCCACAGATACGCAGTATTTT
>TRBV27|TRBD1|TRBJ1-4|-
CASSRQGAGSNEKLFF
TGTGCCAGCAGTCGACAGGGGGCTGGATCTAATGAAAAACTGTTTTTT
>TRBV21-1|-|TRBJ2-7|once
CASSIPGQVSYEQYF
TGTGCCAGCAGCATTCCGGGACAGGTTAGTTACGAGCAGTACTTC
>TRBV11-2|TRBD1|TRBJ2-7|-
CASSLDGTDVNEQYF
TGTGCCAGCAGCTTAGATGGGACAGACGTAAACGAGCAGTACTTC
>TRBV5-4|-|TRBJ2-3|-
CASSLTPRDTQYF
TGTGCCAGCAGCTTGACACCGAGGGATACGCAGTATTTT
>TRBV9|TRBD2|TRBJ2-5|-
CASSEGLAETQYF
TGTGCCAGCAGCGAGGGACTAGCAGAGACCCAGTACTTC
>TRBV11-2|-|TRBJ2-2|-
CASSLPFGQNTGELFF
TGTGCCAGCAGCTTACCTTTCGGACAGAACACCGGGGAGCTGTTTTTT
>TRBV9|-|TRBJ2-1|-
CASTPRGGHEPNEQFF
TGTGCCAGCACCCCACGGGGCGGACACGAACCCAATGAGCAGTTCTTC
>TRBV7-9|-|TRBJ2-7|-
CASSLFGGEEQYF
TGTGCCAGCAGCTTATTCGGAGGGGAAGAGCAGTACTTC
>TRBV30|-|TRBJ1-4|-
CAWSVRRDNEKLFF
TGTGCCTGGAGTGTAAGACGGGATAATGAAAAACTGTTTTTT
>TRBV14|-|TRBJ2-3|-
CASSPLGDTQYF
TGTGCCAGCAGCCCCTTGGGGGATACGCAGTATTTT
>TRBV5-1|-|TRBJ2-5|-
CASSLNGVGETQYF
TGCGCCAGCAGCTTAAACGGGGTAGGAGAGACCCAGTACTTC
>TRBV12-3/TRBV12-4|-|TRBJ1-1|-
CASSFVGDTEAFF
TGTGCCAGCAGTTTTGTCGGGGACACTGAAGCTTTCTTT
>TRBV6-4|TRBD2|TRBJ2-1|medium-sized
CASSLTSGDYNEQFF
TGTGCCAGCAGCCTGACTAGCGGGGACTACAATGAGCAGTTCTTC
>TRBV5-1|TRBD1|TRBJ2-1|few
CASSPGQRPAYNEQFF
TGCGCCAGCAGCCCGGGACAGCGCCCGGCCTACAATGAGCAGTTCTTC
>TRBV27|TRBD2|TRBJ2-3|-
CASSSPLAGSTDTQYF
TGTGCCAGCAGTTCTCCGCTAGCGGGGAGCACAGATACGCAGTATTTT
>TRBV7-9|-|TRBJ1-4|-
CASSLYVEVNEKLFF
TGTGCCAGCAGCTTATACGTCGAGGTCAACGAAAAACTGTTTTTT
>TRBV3-1/TRBV3-2|-|TRBJ2-7|-
CASSQVSHEQYF
TGTGCCAGCAGCCAAGTTTCCCACGAGCAGTACTTC
>TRBV2|-|TRBJ1-5|-
CASTESAAINQPQHF
TGTGCGAGCACCGAGAGTGCAGCGATCAATCAGCCCCAGCATTTT
>TRBV28|TRBD1|TRBJ1-4|-
CASSSLSWTGVAEKLFF
TGTGCCAGCAGTTCCCTGAGCTGGACAGGGGTTGCTGAAAAACTGTTTTTT